A selection of T cell receptor beta chains follows, all from one sample in a study of OX40 agonist ivuxolimab in advanced cancers. Using immunoSEQ multiplex PCR, the repertoire was profiled, and TCRdb retains in-frame clones only, with some absent. Of roughly 70,000 clones in the sample, 88% were seen once. Sequences were derived from CD4+ or CD8+ T cells sorted from blood, sampled in a trial of the OX40 agonist ivuxolimab. These receptors were collected from an adult with an advanced solid tumor such as melanoma, head and neck, liver or kidney cancer. CDR3s include the opening cysteine and the closing phenylalanine or tryptophan. D genes are given only for firm matches. The listing skips clone size in some rows; elsewhere it reads once, few, many or a size class.

V gene,D gene,clone size,J gene,CDR3 protein,CDR3 DNA
TRBV2,TRBD2,-,TRBJ2-1,CASSPLAGTYNEQFF,TGTGCCAGCAGTCCCTTAGCGGGAACCTACAATGAGCAGTTCTTC
TRBV7-9,-,-,TRBJ1-1,CASSLQNTEAFF,TGTGCCAGCAGCTTACAGAACACTGAAGCTTTCTTT
TRBV10-3,-,-,TRBJ1-1,CAISRTGTDTEAFF,TGTGCCATCAGTAGAACAGGGACGGACACTGAAGCTTTCTTT
TRBV29-1,-,few,TRBJ1-1,CSVATGSPEAFF,TGCAGCGTGGCTACAGGGTCCCCTGAAGCTTTCTTT
TRBV7-9,-,-,TRBJ2-1,CASSLALVGNEQFF,TGTGCCAGCAGCTTAGCCCTAGTTGGCAATGAGCAGTTCTTC
TRBV4-1,-,-,TRBJ1-6,CASSPLGRNNSPLHF,TGCGCCAGCAGTCCCTTAGGAAGGAATAATTCACCCCTCCACTTT
TRBV11-2,TRBD1,-,TRBJ1-3,CASSFTQTGSGNTIYF,TGTGCCAGCAGCTTTACGCAGACAGGGTCTGGAAACACCATATATTTT
TRBV2,TRBD1,-,TRBJ2-5,CASSVDRAQETQYF,TGTGCCAGCAGTGTCGACAGGGCCCAAGAGACCCAGTACTTC
TRBV20-1,-,-,TRBJ1-4,CSARGREKLFF,TGCAGTGCTAGGGGCCGTGAAAAACTGTTTTTT
TRBV13,-,few,TRBJ1-6,CASSLGPYNSPLHF,TGTGCCAGCAGCCTGGGACCATATAATTCACCCCTCCACTTT
TRBV10-3,TRBD2,-,TRBJ2-3,CAISGLGGGTDTQYF,TGTGCCATCAGTGGACTGGGGGGGGGAACAGATACGCAGTATTTT
TRBV5-1,TRBD2,-,TRBJ2-1,CASRTSGNNEQFF,TGCGCCAGCAGGACTAGCGGGAACAATGAGCAGTTCTTC
TRBV5-8,-,-,TRBJ1-4,CASSLKVGGEKLFF,TGTGCCAGCAGCTTGAAAGTAGGGGGTGAAAAACTGTTTTTT
TRBV28,TRBD2,-,TRBJ2-5,CASSLLLAGVQETQYF,TGTGCCAGCAGTTTATTACTAGCGGGAGTACAAGAGACCCAGTACTTC
TRBV20-1,-,-,TRBJ2-5,CSAWDPPTQYF,TGCAGTGCCTGGGACCCGCCGACCCAGTACTTC
TRBV7-2,TRBD1,-,TRBJ2-1,CASSLRSGTGRNEQFF,TGTGCCAGCAGCTTACGGTCCGGGACAGGGCGAAATGAGCAGTTCTTC
TRBV19,-,-,TRBJ2-7,CASRSGGPPYEQYF,TGTGCCAGTAGAAGTGGAGGCCCCCCCTACGAGCAGTACTTC
TRBV29-1,TRBD1,-,TRBJ2-7,CSVAPTGDEQYF,TGCAGCGTTGCCCCGACAGGGGACGAGCAGTACTTC
TRBV7-3,-,few,TRBJ2-5,CASSLTRGETQYF,TGTGCCAGCAGCTTAACCAGGGGAGAGACCCAGTACTTC
TRBV6-5,TRBD2,-,TRBJ2-7,CASSTSGTSIDEQYF,TGTGCCAGCAGTACTTCCGGGACTAGTATCGACGAGCAGTACTTC
TRBV7-8,TRBD1,-,TRBJ1-3,CASTSTGSGNTIYF,TGTGCCAGCACGTCGACAGGGTCCGGAAACACCATATATTTT
TRBV4-3,TRBD1,few,TRBJ1-6,CASSQATGFSPLHF,TGCGCCAGCAGCCAAGCGACAGGGTTTTCACCCCTCCACTTT
TRBV9,-,-,TRBJ2-5,CASSVARGRQETQYF,TGTGCCAGCAGCGTAGCTCGGGGACGTCAAGAGACCCAGTACTTC
TRBV30,TRBD1,-,TRBJ2-7,CAWSVRQGRYEQYF,TGTGCCTGGAGTGTAAGACAGGGACGGTACGAGCAGTACTTC
TRBV28,-,-,TRBJ2-1,CASSFRTRRFSYNEQFF,TGTGCCAGCAGTTTTAGGACACGGCGGTTCTCCTACAATGAGCAGTTCTTC
TRBV2,-,-,TRBJ2-1,CASSEAAGDEQFF,TGTGCCAGCAGTGAAGCGGCTGGGGATGAGCAGTTCTTC
TRBV7-8,-,once,TRBJ1-5,CASSLAGDQPQHF,TGTGCCAGCAGCTTAGCCGGTGATCAGCCCCAGCATTTT
TRBV5-6,TRBD1,-,TRBJ1-3,CASSRDSFSGNTIYF,TGTGCCAGCAGTCGGGACAGCTTCTCTGGAAACACCATATATTTT
TRBV7-9,-,-,TRBJ1-1,CASSSRVNAEAFF,TGTGCCAGCAGCTCCAGGGTAAATGCTGAAGCTTTCTTT
TRBV27,-,-,TRBJ2-3,CASSFGQFTDTQYF,TGTGCCAGCAGTTTCGGCCAGTTCACAGATACGCAGTATTTT
TRBV9,-,-,TRBJ1-3,CASSVATGGNTIYF,TGTGCCAGCAGCGTAGCTACAGGGGGAAACACCATATATTTT
TRBV28,-,-,TRBJ1-2,CASSPSGGASGYTF,TGTGCCAGCAGCCCCTCCGGGGGGGCTTCTGGCTACACCTTC
TRBV6-1,-,-,TRBJ2-2,CASNPQGLGTGELFF,TGTGCCAGCAACCCTCAGGGATTGGGCACCGGGGAGCTGTTTTTT
TRBV11-2,TRBD1,-,TRBJ2-2,CASSRGGRANTGELFF,TGTGCCAGCAGCCGAGGGGGCCGCGCGAACACCGGGGAGCTGTTTTTT
TRBV15,TRBD1,-,TRBJ1-3,CATSRDTGQTTWGNTIYF,TGTGCCACCAGCAGAGATACGGGACAGACAACTTGGGGAAACACCATATATTTT
TRBV19,-,-,TRBJ2-3,CASSKQGRVTQYF,TGTGCCAGTAGTAAACAGGGTCGTGTAACGCAGTATTTT
TRBV5-6,-,once,TRBJ2-1,CASSWELASGYNEQFF,TGTGCCAGCAGCTGGGAGCTGGCCTCGGGTTACAATGAGCAGTTCTTC
TRBV4-2,TRBD1,few,TRBJ1-5,CASSQDGTVDQPQHF,TGTGCCAGCAGCCAAGATGGGACAGTTGATCAGCCCCAGCATTTT
TRBV19,TRBD1,-,TRBJ1-5,CASSGGTGFQPQHF,TGTGCCAGTAGTGGGGGGACAGGGTTTCAGCCCCAGCATTTT
TRBV28,-,-,TRBJ2-1,CASSFISEAYNEQFF,TGTGCCAGCAGTTTTATTTCTGAAGCCTACAATGAGCAGTTCTTC
TRBV7-8,-,-,TRBJ2-1,CASSLGVRAQNNEQFF,TGTGCCAGCAGCTTAGGGGTGCGGGCCCAAAACAATGAGCAGTTCTTC
TRBV6-1,TRBD1,-,TRBJ2-1,CASSEETGGYNEQFF,TGTGCCAGCAGTGAAGAAACAGGGGGGTACAATGAGCAGTTCTTC
TRBV29-1,-,-,TRBJ1-3,CSASRGRSGNTIYF,TGCAGCGCTAGTAGGGGCCGCTCTGGAAACACCATATATTTT
TRBV5-4,-,-,TRBJ2-3,CASSLAATRTDTQYF,TGTGCCAGCAGCTTGGCGGCCACGAGGACAGATACGCAGTATTTT
TRBV19,-,few,TRBJ1-5,CASSIDPGGNQPQHF,TGTGCCAGTAGTATAGATCCAGGGGGCAATCAGCCCCAGCATTTT
TRBV7-3,-,-,TRBJ2-1,CASSLTSGVGYNEQFF,TGTGCCAGCAGCTTAACTAGTGGTGTGGGATACAATGAGCAGTTCTTC
TRBV5-1,-,once,TRBJ2-1,CASSRDSRDGEQFF,TGCGCCAGCAGTCGGGACTCTCGTGACGGTGAGCAGTTCTTC
TRBV27,TRBD1,-,TRBJ1-5,CASSLQGATSNQPQHF,TGTGCCAGCAGTCTACAGGGGGCGACGAGCAATCAGCCCCAGCATTTT
TRBV15,TRBD1,-,TRBJ2-7,CATSRDGQGYEQYF,TGTGCCACCAGCAGAGATGGACAGGGCTACGAGCAGTACTTC
TRBV2,-,-,TRBJ2-2,CASLKAWGTGELFF,TGTGCCAGCCTAAAGGCGTGGGGCACCGGGGAGCTGTTTTTT